Ten or more counts support the clone carrying this T cell receptor (beta chain). The antigen remains unidentified. This sample was included in a study of response to subunit inactivated influenza vaccine. Findings and caveats of the study: The authors put forward the suggestion that each seasonal influenza vaccination may bring in only a limited number of new T cells.

A single record per CDR3 protein comes from TCRdb applying MiXCR to the RT-PCR reads. Of hundreds of thousands of distinct CDR3 sequences detected, 12% to 15% appear once; the ten largest clones hold 6% to 9.5%. CDR1 is MGHRA and CDR2 is YSYEKL in the germline V gene. This CDR3 has 15 amino acids. J gave up 3 bases and V 3 bases, and 4 bases lay outside the gene matches. The clonotype comes from a man in his forties or fifties who received an inactivated influenza vaccine. The sequencing used PBMCs from blood, collected 14 days before vaccination. The chain joins TRBV4-1 to TRBJ2-2; 7 bases line up with TRBD1. Here the CDR3 DNA reads TGCGCCAGCAGCCAGGACAGGAGCTACACCGGGGAGCTGTTTTTT. Its protein is CASSQDRSYTGELFF.